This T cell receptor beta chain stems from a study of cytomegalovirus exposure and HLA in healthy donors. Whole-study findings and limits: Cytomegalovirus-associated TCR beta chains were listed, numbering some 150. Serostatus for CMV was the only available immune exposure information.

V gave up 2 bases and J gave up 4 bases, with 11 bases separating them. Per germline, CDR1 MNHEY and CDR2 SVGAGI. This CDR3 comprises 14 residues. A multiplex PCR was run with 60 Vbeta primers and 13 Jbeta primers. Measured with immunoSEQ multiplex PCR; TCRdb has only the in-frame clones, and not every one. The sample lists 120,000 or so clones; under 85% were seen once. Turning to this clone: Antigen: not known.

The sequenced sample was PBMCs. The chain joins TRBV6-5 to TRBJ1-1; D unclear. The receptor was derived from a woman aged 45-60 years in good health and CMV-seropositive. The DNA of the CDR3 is TGTGCCAGCAGTTACCGACTAGGCAGCACTGAAGCTTTCTTT. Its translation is CASSYRLGSTEAFF.